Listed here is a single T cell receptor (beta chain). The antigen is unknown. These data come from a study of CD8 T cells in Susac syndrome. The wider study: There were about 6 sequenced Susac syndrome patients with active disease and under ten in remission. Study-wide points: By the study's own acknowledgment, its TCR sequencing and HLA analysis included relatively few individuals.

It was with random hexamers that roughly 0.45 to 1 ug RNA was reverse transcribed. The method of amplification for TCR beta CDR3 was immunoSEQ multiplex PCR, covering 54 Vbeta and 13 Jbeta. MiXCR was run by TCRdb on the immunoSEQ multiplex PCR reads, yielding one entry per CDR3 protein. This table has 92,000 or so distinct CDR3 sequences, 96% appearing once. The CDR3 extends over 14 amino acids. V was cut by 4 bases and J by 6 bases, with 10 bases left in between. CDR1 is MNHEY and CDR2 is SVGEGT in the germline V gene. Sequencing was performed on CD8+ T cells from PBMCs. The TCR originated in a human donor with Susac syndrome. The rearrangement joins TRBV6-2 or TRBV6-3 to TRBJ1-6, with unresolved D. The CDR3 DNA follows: TGTGCCAGCAGTTGGTCAGGCGTTAATTCACCCCTCCACTTT. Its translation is CASSWSGVNSPLHF.